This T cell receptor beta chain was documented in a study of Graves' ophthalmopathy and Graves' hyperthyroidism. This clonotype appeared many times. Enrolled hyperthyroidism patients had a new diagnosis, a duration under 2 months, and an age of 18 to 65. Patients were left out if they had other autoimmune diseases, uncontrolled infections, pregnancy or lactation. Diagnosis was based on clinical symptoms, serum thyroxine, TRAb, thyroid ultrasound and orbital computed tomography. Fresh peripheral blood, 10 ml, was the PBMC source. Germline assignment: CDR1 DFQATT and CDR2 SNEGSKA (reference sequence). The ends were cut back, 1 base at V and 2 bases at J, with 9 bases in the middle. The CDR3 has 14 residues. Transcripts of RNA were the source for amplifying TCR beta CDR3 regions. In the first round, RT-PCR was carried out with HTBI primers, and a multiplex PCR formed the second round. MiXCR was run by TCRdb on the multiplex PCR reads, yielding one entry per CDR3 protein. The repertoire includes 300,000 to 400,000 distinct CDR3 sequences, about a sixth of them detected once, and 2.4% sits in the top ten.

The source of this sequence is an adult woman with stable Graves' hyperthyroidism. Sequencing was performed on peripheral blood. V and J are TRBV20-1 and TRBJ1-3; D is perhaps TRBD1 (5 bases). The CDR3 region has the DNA TGCAGTGCTAGAGGGGGAGGGGCTGGAAACACCATATATTTT. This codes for CSARGGGAGNTIYF.